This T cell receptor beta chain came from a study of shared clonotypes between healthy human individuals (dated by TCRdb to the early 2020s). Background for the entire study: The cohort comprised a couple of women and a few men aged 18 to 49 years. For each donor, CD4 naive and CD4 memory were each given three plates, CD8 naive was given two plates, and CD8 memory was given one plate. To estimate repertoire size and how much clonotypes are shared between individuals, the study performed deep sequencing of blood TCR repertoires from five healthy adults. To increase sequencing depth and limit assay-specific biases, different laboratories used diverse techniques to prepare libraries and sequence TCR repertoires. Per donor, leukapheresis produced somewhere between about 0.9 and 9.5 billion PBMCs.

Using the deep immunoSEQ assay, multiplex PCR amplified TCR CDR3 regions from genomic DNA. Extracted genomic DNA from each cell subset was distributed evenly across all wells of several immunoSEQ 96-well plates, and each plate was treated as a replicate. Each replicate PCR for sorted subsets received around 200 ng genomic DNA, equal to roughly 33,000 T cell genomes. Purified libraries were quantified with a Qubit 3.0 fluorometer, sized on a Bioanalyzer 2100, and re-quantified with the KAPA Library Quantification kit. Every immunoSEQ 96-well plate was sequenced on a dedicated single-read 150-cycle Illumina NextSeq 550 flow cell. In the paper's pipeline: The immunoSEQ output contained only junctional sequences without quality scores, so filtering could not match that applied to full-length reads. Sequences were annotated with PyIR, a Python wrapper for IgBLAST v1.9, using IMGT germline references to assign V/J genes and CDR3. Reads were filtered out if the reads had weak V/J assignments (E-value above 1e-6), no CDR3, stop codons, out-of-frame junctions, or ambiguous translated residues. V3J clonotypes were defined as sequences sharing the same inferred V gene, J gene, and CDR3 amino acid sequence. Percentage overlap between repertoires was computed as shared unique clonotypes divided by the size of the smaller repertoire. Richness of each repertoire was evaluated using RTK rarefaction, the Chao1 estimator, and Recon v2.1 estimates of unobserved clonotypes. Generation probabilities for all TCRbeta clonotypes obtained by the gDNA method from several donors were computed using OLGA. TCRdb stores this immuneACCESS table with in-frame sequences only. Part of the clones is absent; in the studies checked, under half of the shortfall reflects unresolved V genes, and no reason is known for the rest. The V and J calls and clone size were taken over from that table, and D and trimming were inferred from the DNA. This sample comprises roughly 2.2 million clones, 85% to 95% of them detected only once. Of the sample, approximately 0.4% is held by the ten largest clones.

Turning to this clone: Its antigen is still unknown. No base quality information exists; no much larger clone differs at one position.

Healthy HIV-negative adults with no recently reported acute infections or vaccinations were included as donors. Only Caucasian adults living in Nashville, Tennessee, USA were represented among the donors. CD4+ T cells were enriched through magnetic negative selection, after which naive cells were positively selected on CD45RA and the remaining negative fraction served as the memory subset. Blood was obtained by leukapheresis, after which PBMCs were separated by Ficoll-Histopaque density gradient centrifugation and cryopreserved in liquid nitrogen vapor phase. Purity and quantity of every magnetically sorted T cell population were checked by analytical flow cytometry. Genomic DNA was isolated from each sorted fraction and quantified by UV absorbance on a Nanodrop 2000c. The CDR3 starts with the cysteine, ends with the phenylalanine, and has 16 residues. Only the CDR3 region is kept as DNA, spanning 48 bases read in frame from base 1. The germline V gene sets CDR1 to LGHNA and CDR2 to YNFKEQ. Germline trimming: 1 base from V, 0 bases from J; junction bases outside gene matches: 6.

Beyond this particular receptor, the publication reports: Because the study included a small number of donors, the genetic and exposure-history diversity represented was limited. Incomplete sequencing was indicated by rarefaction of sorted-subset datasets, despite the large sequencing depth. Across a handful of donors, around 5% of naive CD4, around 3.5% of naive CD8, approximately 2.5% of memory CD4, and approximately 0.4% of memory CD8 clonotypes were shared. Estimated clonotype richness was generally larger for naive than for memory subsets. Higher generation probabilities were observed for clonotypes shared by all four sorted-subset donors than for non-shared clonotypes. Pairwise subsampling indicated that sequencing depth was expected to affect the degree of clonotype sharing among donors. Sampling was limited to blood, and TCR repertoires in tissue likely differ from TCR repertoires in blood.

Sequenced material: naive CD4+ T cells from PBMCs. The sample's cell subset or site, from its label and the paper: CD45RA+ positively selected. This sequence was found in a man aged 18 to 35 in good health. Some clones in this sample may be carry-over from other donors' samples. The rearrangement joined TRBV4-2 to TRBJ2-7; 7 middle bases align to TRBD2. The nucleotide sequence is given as TGTGCCAGCAGCCAAGCCCGAGCGGGGAGCTCCTACGAGCAGTACTTC. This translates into CASSQARAGSSYEQYF.